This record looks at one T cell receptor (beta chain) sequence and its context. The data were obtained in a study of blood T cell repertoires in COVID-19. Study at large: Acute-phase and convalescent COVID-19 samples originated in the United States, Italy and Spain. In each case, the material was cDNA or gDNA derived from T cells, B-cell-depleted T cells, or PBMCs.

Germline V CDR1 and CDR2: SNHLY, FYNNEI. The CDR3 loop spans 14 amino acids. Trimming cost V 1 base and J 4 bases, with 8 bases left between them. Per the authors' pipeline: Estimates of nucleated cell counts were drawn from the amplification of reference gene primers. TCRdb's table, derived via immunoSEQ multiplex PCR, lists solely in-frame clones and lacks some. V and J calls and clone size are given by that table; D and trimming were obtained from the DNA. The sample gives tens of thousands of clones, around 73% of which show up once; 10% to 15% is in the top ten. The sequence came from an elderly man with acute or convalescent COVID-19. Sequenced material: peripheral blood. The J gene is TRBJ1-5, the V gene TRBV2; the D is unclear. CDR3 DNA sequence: TGTGCCAGCAGTGAAGAGGGAGGGAATCAGCCCCAGCATTTT. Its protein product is CASSEEGGNQPQHF.